Listed below are T cell receptor beta chains from one sample, sequenced in a study of Ad26.COV2.S vaccination and SARS-CoV-2 variants. Libraries were prepared by immunoSEQ multiplex PCR; TCRdb keeps only in-frame clonotypes and omits some of them. The sample lists some 480,000 clones, roughly 89% occurring once. The sample in question was peripheral blood, obtained in a trial of Ad26.COV2.S vaccine versus placebo. The receptors were gathered from a person aged 18-65 years who received the Ad26.COV2.S COVID-19 vaccine or a placebo. Each CDR3 is given with its conserved first and last residue. A D gene is named only where the DNA matches it firmly. Clone size is given for some rows only: seen once, a few or many times, or a class if the clone is expanded.

v_call,j_call,d_call,clone_size,cdr3_nt,cdr3_aa
TRBV6-1,TRBJ1-5,.,.,TGTGCCAGCAGTGAGAGTATTGTACAGAGACATTTT,CASSESIVQRHF
TRBV5-1,TRBJ2-7,.,.,TGCGCCAGCAGCTTGAAGTCCGAGCGAAGAGCCTACGAGCAGTACTTC,CASSLKSERRAYEQYF
TRBV9,TRBJ2-7,TRBD1,.,TGTGCCAGCAGCGTCGAGACAGGGTACGAGCAGTACTTC,CASSVETGYEQYF
TRBV29-1,TRBJ2-1,.,.,TGCAGCGTCTCCTGGGGGTCTTACAATGAGCAGTTCTTC,CSVSWGSYNEQFF
TRBV4-3,TRBJ2-1,.,once,TGCGCCAGCAGCCCCTCGGGACTTGAGTACAATGAGCAGTTCTTC,CASSPSGLEYNEQFF
TRBV4-3,TRBJ1-2,TRBD1,.,TGCGCCAGCAGCCAGGACGGACAGGCTTCCTATGGCTACACCTTC,CASSQDGQASYGYTF
TRBV2,TRBJ1-2,TRBD1,once,TGTGCCAGCAGTGAATTCGGGACAGCCAGAGGTGGCTACACCTTC,CASSEFGTARGGYTF
TRBV29-1,TRBJ2-7,.,.,TGCAGCGTCACTAAGCAGACAGCCTTCTACGAGCAGTACTTC,CSVTKQTAFYEQYF
TRBV5-1,TRBJ1-1,.,.,TGCGCCAGCCGAGGGGTTGTCCAAGGGAACACTGAAGCTTTCTTT,CASRGVVQGNTEAFF
TRBV6-5,TRBJ2-1,.,.,TGTGCCGCAGGGGCGCTTGGGGGTTACAATGAGCAGTTCTTC,CAAGALGGYNEQFF
TRBV5-1,TRBJ1-1,TRBD1,.,TGCGCCAGCAGCTTAGAGACAGGGCCGGGCGCTGAAGCTTTCTTT,CASSLETGPGAEAFF
TRBV6-5,TRBJ2-7,TRBD2,.,TGTGCCAGCAGCCAAGGGACTAGCGGGAACGGGCAGTACTTC,CASSQGTSGNGQYF
TRBV27,TRBJ1-1,.,.,TGTGCCAGCAGTTTATCCCCGAGGGGGAACACTGAAGCTTTCTTT,CASSLSPRGNTEAFF
TRBV9,TRBJ1-2,TRBD1,few,TGTGCCAGCAGCACCGGACAGGGGGGCCGTGGTGTGCGTGGCTACACCTTC,CASSTGQGGRGVRGYTF
TRBV28,TRBJ1-2,TRBD1,.,TGTGCCAGCAGGGCGGGCGCAGGGGGCGTCTATGGCTACACCTTC,CASRAGAGGVYGYTF
TRBV11-2,TRBJ2-7,.,.,TGTGCCAGCAGCTTAGTAGGGACCCACTACGAGCAGTACTTC,CASSLVGTHYEQYF
TRBV6-2/TRBV6-3,TRBJ2-1,TRBD2,.,TGTGCCAGCAGTGCCACCGGGACTACTTACAATGAGCAGTTCTTC,CASSATGTTYNEQFF
TRBV24-1,TRBJ2-1,.,.,TGTGCCACCAGTGATTTGAAGTCCGAGACAGGACGCAATGAGCAGTTCTTC,CATSDLKSETGRNEQFF
TRBV18,TRBJ1-5,.,.,TGTGCCAGCTCACCACGAGGAGGGGGCAATCAGCCCCAGCATTTT,CASSPRGGGNQPQHF
TRBV3-1/TRBV3-2,TRBJ2-1,TRBD2,.,TGTGCCAGCAGCCATCCACCGGGACTAGGAAAGGAGCAGTTCTTC,CASSHPPGLGKEQFF
TRBV30,TRBJ2-1,.,once,TGTGCCTGGAGGGAGCCGGGAGTAAATGAGCAGTTCTTC,CAWREPGVNEQFF
TRBV6-5,TRBJ2-2,.,many,TGTGCCAGCAAAGGGGCGGGCGGCCCCGGGGAGCTGTTTTTT,CASKGAGGPGELFF
TRBV20-1,TRBJ2-1,.,once,TGCAGTGCCAAAAGGTCGGGGGAGCAGTTCTTC,CSAKRSGEQFF
TRBV7-9,TRBJ2-7,.,.,TGTGCCAGCAGCTTTACATCTATCTCGCAGTACTTC,CASSFTSISQYF
TRBV7-9,TRBJ1-4,.,once,TGTGCCAGCAGCTTAATTCCGAATGAAAAACTGTTTTTT,CASSLIPNEKLFF
TRBV3-1/TRBV3-2,TRBJ2-7,.,.,TGTGCCAGCAGCTACGTTGGGTACGAGCAGTACTTC,CASSYVGYEQYF
TRBV28,TRBJ2-7,.,.,TGTGCCAGCAGTTTATGGAGAGGAGGGGACGAGCAGTACTTC,CASSLWRGGDEQYF
TRBV28,TRBJ1-2,.,.,TGTGCCAGCAGTTTCGCTTCTAACTATGGCTACACCTTC,CASSFASNYGYTF
TRBV6-5,TRBJ2-5,.,.,TGTGCCAGCAGTCGACCGGGCGGGGAGACCCAGTACTTC,CASSRPGGETQYF
TRBV5-1,TRBJ1-1,.,.,TGCGCCAGCAGCTTGGCGGTGGGGCCCAACACTGAAGCTTTCTTT,CASSLAVGPNTEAFF
TRBV4-3,TRBJ2-1,TRBD2,.,TGCGCCAGCAGCCAAAGACTAGCGGGAAGGTACAATGAGCAGTTCTTC,CASSQRLAGRYNEQFF